This T cell receptor beta chain is from a study of blood T cell repertoires in COVID-19. V was pared by 2 bases and J by 7 bases, with 4 bases of the junction left unmatched. Germline CDR1 and CDR2: SEHNR and FQNEAQ (reference sequence). The CDR3 contains 15 residues. TCRdb's copy holds only in-frame clones and misses some; the assay was immunoSEQ multiplex PCR. The repertoire holds about 250,000 clones, about nine tenths seen once, with roughly 16% in the top ten. The TCR originated in a man between 18 and 35 years old who had recovered from COVID-19. The sequencing input was PBMCs or T cells enriched from blood (not recorded which). This sequence joins TRBV7-9 and TRBJ2-1; 11 positions match TRBD2. CDR3 in DNA: TGTGCCAGCAGCTTACTAGCGGGGGGAGGGAATGAGCAGTTCTTC. Its translation is CASSLLAGGGNEQFF.